The sequence of this T cell receptor beta chain was determined in a study of blood T cell repertoires in COVID-19. Trimming removed 2 bases at V and 7 bases at J, with 14 bases between. The CDR3 length is 14 residues. Germline CDR1 SNHLY, CDR2 FYNNEI. Generated by immunoSEQ multiplex PCR, the TCRdb table keeps only in-frame clones and is missing some. The table includes 260,000 or so clones, approximately 91% detected once. This chain links TRBV2 with TRBJ1-2; possibly TRBD1 for D (6 bases). Sequenced material: peripheral blood. This TCR was recovered from a man between 18 and 29 years old with active or convalescent COVID-19. The CDR3 sequence is CASSELRGTAGYTF. The DNA for the CDR3 is TGTGCCAGCAGTGAACTAAGGGGGACGGCTGGCTACACCTTC.